This paragraph reports one T cell receptor beta chain. Its target is not known. The CDR3 spans 13 residues. This record comes from a study of cytomegalovirus exposure and HLA in healthy donors. Study-level points and caveats: Highly shared sequence variants in one cluster were likely a sequencing artifact. Altogether, 150 or so TCR beta chains were recorded as cytomegalovirus-associated. Reports indicate that TCR beta sequences accurately predicted the HLA-A and HLA-B alleles of most subjects.

Unrecorded immune exposures were likely, despite nominal health at sampling. 13 Jbeta primers and 60 Vbeta primers were used for the PCR. Profiled with immunoSEQ multiplex PCR; TCRdb holds only in-frame clones, not every one. Found here are roughly 140,000 clones, 80% to 85% of them singletons; the top ten hold 2% to 2.5%. Sequences were obtained from PBMCs. The gene calls are TRBV21-1 and TRBJ2-7; the D call TRBD1 from the table was never checked on the DNA. TRBV21-1 is given as a pseudogene. The TCR originated in a boy younger than 10 in good health and CMV-seronegative. DNA for the CDR3: TGTGCCAGCAGATCGGACAGGGAGGGCGAGCAGTACTTC. Protein sequence: CASRSDREGEQYF.